Described below is a single T cell receptor beta chain sequence and its context. Its specificity is unknown. The germline gives CDR1 MGHDK, CDR2 SYGVNS. V gave up 8 bases and J gave up 0 bases; unmatched junction bases: 8. CDR3 length equals 18 residues. No treatment of any kind had been given to any patient before thyroid surgery. How the authors handled the data: A classifier of distant metastasis in papillary thyroid cancer was built from CDR3 differences (across clinicopathological groups). TCRdb re-called clones from the PCR reads using MiXCR. It is TCRdb's table, rather than the study itself, that gives the V and J calls and clone size. The sample holds 15,000 to 20,000 clones, 29% seen once. The data belong to a study of metastatic and nonmetastatic thyroid tumors. Study context: The comparison covered peripheral blood and tumor or nodule tissue in malignant and benign thyroid patients.

Broader study findings: Versus benign nodules, malignant thyroid tumors reportedly had significantly higher TCR beta diversity, in blood and tumor.

The sequence was collected from a female donor with papillary thyroid cancer or a benign thyroid nodule (not recorded which). Some clones in this sample may be carry-over from other donors' samples. Sequencing was carried out using tumor tissue. The chain recombines TRBV25-1 with TRBJ2-4, with 15 bases aligning to TRBD2. The CDR3 bases are TGTGCCAGCTTAGAAGGACTAGCGGGGGGGCTAGCCAAAAACATTCAGTACTTC. Residues: CASLEGLAGGLAKNIQYF.